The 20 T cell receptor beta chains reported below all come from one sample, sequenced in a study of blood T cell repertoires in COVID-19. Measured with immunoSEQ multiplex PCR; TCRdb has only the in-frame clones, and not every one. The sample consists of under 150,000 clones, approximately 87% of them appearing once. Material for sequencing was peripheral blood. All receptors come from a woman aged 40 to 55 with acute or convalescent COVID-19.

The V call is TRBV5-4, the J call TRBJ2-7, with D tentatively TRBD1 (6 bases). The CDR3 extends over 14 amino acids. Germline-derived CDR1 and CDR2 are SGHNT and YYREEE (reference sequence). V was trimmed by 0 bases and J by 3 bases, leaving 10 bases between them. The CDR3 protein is CASSLGTGLYEQYF. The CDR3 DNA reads TGTGCCAGCAGCTTGGGAACAGGGCTCTACGAGCAGTACTTC.

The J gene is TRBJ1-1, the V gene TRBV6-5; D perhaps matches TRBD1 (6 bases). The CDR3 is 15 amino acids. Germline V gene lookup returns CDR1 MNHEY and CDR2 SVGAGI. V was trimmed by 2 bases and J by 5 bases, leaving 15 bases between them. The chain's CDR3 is CASSYGGRGVTEAFF. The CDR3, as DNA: TGTGCCAGCAGTTACGGTGGCAGGGGCGTTACTGAAGCTTTCTTT.

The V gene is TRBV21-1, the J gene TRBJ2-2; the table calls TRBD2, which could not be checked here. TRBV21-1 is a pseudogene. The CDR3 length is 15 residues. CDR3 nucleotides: TGTGCCAGCAGCTGGCGACTAGCGGGTACCGGGGAGCTGTTTTTT. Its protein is CASSWRLAGTGELFF.

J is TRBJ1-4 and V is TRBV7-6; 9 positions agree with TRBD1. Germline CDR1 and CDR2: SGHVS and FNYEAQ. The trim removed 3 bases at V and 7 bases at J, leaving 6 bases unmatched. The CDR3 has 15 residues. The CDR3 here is CASSLLGQGSEKLFF. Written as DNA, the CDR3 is TGTGCCAGCAGCTTGCTGGGACAGGGCAGTGAAAAACTGTTTTTT.

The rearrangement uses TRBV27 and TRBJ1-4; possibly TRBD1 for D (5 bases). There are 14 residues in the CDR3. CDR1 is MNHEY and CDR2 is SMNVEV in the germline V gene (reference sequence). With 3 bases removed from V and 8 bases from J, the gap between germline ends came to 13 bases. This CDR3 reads CASSFNHQGEKLFF. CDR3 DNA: TGTGCCAGCAGTTTCAACCATCAGGGCGAAAAACTGTTTTTT.

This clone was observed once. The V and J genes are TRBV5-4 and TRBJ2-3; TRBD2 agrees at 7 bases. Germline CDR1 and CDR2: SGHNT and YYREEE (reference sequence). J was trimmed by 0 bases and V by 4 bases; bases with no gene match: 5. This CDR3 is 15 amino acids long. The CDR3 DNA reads TGTGCCAGCAGCCTAGCGGTCACTAGCACAGATACGCAGTATTTT. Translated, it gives CASSLAVTSTDTQYF.

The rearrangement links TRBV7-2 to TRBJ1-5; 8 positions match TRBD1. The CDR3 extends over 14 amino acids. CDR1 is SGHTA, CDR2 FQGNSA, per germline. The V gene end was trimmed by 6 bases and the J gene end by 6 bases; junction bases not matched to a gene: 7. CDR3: CASSLDRGSQPQHF. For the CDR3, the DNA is TGTGCCAGCAGTCTTGACAGGGGTAGTCAGCCCCAGCATTTT.

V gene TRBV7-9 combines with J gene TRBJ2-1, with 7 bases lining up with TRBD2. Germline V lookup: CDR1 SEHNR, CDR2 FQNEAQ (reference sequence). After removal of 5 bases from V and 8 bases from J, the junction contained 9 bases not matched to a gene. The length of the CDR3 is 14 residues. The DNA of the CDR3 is TGTGCCAGCAGCCCGTGGGCGGGAGTTTATGAGCAGTTCTTC. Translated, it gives CASSPWAGVYEQFF.

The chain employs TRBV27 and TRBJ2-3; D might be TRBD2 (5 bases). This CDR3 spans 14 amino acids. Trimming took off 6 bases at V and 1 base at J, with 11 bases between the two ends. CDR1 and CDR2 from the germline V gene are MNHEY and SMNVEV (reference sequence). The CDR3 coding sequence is TGTGCCAGCAGAATGGCGGGCGGCACAGATACGCAGTATTTT. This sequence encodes CASRMAGGTDTQYF.

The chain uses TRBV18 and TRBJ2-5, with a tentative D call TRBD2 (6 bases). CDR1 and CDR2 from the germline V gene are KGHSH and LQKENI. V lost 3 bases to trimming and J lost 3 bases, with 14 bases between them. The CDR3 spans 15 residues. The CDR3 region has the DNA TGTGCCAGCTCACCGGGGGACTCCCGGGAAGAGACCCAGTACTTC. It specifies CASSPGDSREETQYF. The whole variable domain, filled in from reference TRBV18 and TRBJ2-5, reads NAGVMQNPRHLVRRRGQEARLRCSPMKGHSHVYWYRQLPEEGLKFMVYLQKENIIDESGMPKERFSAEFPKEGPSILRIQQVVRGDSAAYFCASSPGDSREETQYFGPGTRLLVL.

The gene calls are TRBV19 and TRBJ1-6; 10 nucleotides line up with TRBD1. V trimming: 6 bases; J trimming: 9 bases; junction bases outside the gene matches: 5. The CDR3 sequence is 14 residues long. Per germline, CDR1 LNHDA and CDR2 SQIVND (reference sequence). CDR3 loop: CASRPGQGSSPLHF. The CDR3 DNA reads TGTGCCAGTAGGCCGGGACAGGGGAGTTCACCCCTCCACTTT.

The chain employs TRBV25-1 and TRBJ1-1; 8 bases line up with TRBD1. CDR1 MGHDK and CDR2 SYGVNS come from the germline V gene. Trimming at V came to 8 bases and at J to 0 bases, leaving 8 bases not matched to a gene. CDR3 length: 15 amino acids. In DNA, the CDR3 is TGTGCCAGCTTGGCGACAGGGGTTATGAACACTGAAGCTTTCTTT. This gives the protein CASLATGVMNTEAFF.

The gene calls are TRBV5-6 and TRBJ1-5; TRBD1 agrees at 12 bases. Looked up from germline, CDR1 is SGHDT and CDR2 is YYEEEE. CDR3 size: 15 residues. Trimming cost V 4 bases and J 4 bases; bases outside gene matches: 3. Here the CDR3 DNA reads TGTGCCAGCAGCCTGGGACAGGGGGCGAATCAGCCCCAGCATTTT. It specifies CASSLGQGANQPQHF.

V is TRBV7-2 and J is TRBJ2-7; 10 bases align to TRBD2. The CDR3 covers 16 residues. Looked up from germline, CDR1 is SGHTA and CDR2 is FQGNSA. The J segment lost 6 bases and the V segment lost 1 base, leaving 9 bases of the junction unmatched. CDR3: CASSLDRGSGGSEQYF. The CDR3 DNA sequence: TGTGCCAGCAGCTTAGACCGCGGTAGCGGGGGGAGCGAGCAGTACTTC.

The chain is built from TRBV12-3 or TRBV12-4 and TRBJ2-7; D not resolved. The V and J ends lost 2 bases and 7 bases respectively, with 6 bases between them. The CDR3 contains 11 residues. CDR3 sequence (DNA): TGTGCCAGCAGTTTACAGTCGGAGCAGTACTTC. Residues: CASSLQSEQYF.

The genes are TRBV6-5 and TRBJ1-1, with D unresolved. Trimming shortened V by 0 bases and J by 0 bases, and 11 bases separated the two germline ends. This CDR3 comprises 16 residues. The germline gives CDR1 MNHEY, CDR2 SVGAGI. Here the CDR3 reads CASSYSALKMNTEAFF. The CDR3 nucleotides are TGTGCCAGCAGTTACTCAGCATTAAAGATGAACACTGAAGCTTTCTTT.

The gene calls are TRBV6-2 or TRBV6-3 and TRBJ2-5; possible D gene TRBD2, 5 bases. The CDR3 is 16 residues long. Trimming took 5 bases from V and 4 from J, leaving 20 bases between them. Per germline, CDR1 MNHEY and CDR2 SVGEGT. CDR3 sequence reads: CASSSPSLAVTETQYF. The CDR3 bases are TGTGCCAGCAGTAGCCCCAGTCTAGCAGTTACAGAGACCCAGTACTTC.

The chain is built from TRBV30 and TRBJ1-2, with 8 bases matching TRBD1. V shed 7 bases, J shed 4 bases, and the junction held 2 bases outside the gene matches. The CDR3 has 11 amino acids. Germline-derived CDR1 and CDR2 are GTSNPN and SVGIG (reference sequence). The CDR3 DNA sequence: TGTGCCTCTACAGGGGGCTATGGCTACACCTTC. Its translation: CASTGGYGYTF. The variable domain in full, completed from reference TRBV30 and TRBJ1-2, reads SQTIHQWPATLVQPVGSPLSLECTVEGTSNPNLYWYRQAAGRGLQLLFYSVGIGQISSEVPQNLSASRPQDRQFILSSKKLLLSDSGFYLCASTGGYGYTFGSGTRLTVV.

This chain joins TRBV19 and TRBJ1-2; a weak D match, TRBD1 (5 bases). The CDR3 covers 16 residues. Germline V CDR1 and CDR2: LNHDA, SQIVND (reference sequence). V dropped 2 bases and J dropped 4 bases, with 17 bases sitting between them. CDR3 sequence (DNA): TGTGCCAGTAGTATACCCGGAGCAGGGCTTATCTATGGCTACACCTTC. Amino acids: CASSIPGAGLIYGYTF.

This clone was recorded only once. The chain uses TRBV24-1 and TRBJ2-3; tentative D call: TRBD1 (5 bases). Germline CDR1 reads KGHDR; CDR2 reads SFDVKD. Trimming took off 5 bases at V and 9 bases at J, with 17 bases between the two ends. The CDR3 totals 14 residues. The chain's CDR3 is CATSVAGAKETQYF. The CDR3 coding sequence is TGTGCCACCAGTGTTGCTGGGGCCAAGGAGACGCAGTATTTT.